Below are 27 T cell receptor beta chains sequenced from a single sample in a study of CD8 T cells in ankylosing spondylitis. TCRdb reanalysed the 5' RACE reads using MiXCR and keeps one entry per CDR3 protein. This repertoire shows 150,000 to 200,000 distinct CDR3 sequences, under 14% found once; its top ten account for approximately 32%. The specimen sequenced was blood, either unsorted or a sorted T cell fraction (not recorded which). The receptors here all came from a male donor with ankylosing spondylitis or in good health (not recorded which).

The chain couples TRBV14 to TRBJ2-2; D not resolved. CDR3 length: 15 amino acids. Per germline, CDR1 SGHDN and CDR2 FVKESK. V was shortened by 4 bases and J by 0 bases, with 9 bases between the two germline ends. Here the CDR3 DNA reads TGTGCCAGCAGCCTAAGGGTCGCGAACACCGGGGAGCTGTTTTTT. It specifies CASSLRVANTGELFF.

In its sample, this clonotype was seen a few times. The rearrangement uses TRBV24-1 and TRBJ2-3, with TRBD2 matching over 15 bases. Germline CDR1 and CDR2: KGHDR and SFDVKD. The CDR3 covers 17 residues. The V segment lost 6 bases and the J segment 7 bases; nucleotides outside the gene matches: 10. CDR3 nucleotides: TGTGCCACCAGTACGAAAGGGACTAGCGGGAGGTCCCATACGCAGTATTTT. It encodes CATSTKGTSGRSHTQYF.

J is TRBJ2-3 and V is TRBV20-1; 9 nucleotides line up with TRBD2. Germline V gene data show CDR1 as DFQATT and CDR2 as SNEGSKA (reference sequence). V dropped 3 bases and J dropped 0; count of bases not matched to a gene: 7. The CDR3 sequence is 16 residues long. CDR3 nucleotides: TGCAGTGCTAGGGCTGCTAGCGGGGTTAGCACAGATACGCAGTATTTT. It translates to CSARAASGVSTDTQYF.

This clonotype appeared many times. DNA of the CDR3: TGCGCCAGCAGCCAAGACGGAAGACAGCCCTACGAGCAGTACTTC. Translated: CASSQDGRQPYEQYF. This rearrangement joins TRBV4-1 to TRBJ2-7; the D gene is possibly TRBD1 (5 bases). Germline V gene sequence: CDR1 MGHRA, CDR2 YSYEKL. V lost 0 bases and J lost 2, with 11 bases in between. CDR3 length equals 15 residues.

The V gene is TRBV20-1, the J gene TRBJ1-2; D uncertain. CDR1 is DFQATT, CDR2 SNEGSKA, per germline (reference sequence). Deletions cut 0 bases from V and 4 bases from J, with 9 bases between. This CDR3 has 13 residues. The CDR3 protein is CSARDDGIYGYTF. The DNA of the CDR3 is TGCAGTGCTAGAGATGACGGAATCTATGGCTACACCTTC.

This clonotype was seen ten or more times. J is TRBJ1-3 and V is TRBV12-3 or TRBV12-4; no reliable D call. The CDR3 is made up of 15 amino acids. The germline V and J ends were trimmed by 6 bases and 0 bases, with 12 bases remaining between them. The CDR3 spells CASSPGLNSGNTIYF. The DNA for the CDR3 is TGTGCCAGCAGCCCTGGACTCAACTCTGGAAACACCATATATTTT.

Ten or more counts support this clonotype. V usage is TRBV10-3 and J usage is TRBJ1-1; no clear D. The CDR3 length is 13 residues. Germline CDR1 reads ENHRY; CDR2 reads SYGVKD. The ends were cut back, 7 bases at V and 1 base at J, with 10 bases in the middle. CDR3 sequence reads: CAITYTANTEAFF. Here the CDR3 DNA reads TGTGCCATCACATATACAGCGAACACTGAAGCTTTCTTT.

This clonotype was counted ten times or more. This chain joins TRBV28 and TRBJ2-1; no clear D gene. The CDR3 totals 13 residues. The germline V gene has CDR1 MDHEN and CDR2 SYDVKM. V was shortened by 6 bases and J by 0 bases, with 6 bases between the two germline ends. The CDR3, as DNA: TGTGCCAGCAGGTTAAGCTCCTACAATGAGCAGTTCTTC. Protein: CASRLSSYNEQFF.

This clonotype was counted ten times or more. The J gene is TRBJ2-7, the V gene TRBV4-3; D not certain. V was pared by 1 base and J by 2 bases, with 12 bases between. Germline V gives CDR1 LGHNA, CDR2 YSLEER. The CDR3 is made up of 15 amino acids. This CDR3 reads CASSQGLALTYEQYF. CDR3 nucleotides: TGCGCCAGCAGCCAAGGTTTGGCACTAACCTACGAGCAGTACTTC.

This clonotype was seen only a few times. The chain combines TRBV20-1 with TRBJ2-3; TRBD2 matches 7 bases. The length of the CDR3 is 16 residues. CDR1 is DFQATT, CDR2 SNEGSKA, per germline (reference sequence). Unmatched junction bases numbered 12, after V lost 5 bases and J lost 1 base. CDR3 loop: CSAPAGLAGGTDTQYF. CDR3 sequence (DNA): TGCAGTGCTCCTGCGGGCCTCGCGGGAGGCACAGATACGCAGTATTTT.

In this sample, this clonotype turned up many times. The rearrangement joins TRBV20-1 to TRBJ2-1, with 11 positions matching TRBD2. This CDR3 has 13 amino acids. V was clipped by 3 bases and J by 10 bases; unmatched bases: 5. The germline CDR1 and CDR2 sequences are DFQATT and SNEGSKA (reference sequence). The CDR3 loop is CSASTSGREEQFF. As DNA, the CDR3 is TGCAGTGCTAGTACTAGCGGGAGAGAGGAGCAGTTCTTC.

A note on this clonotype: An end of the junction does not agree with germline; a read error may underlie this. The chain employs TRBV27 and TRBJ1-4, with TRBD1 identical over 8 bases. This CDR3 contains 17 residues. The germline CDR1 and CDR2 sequences are MNHEY and SMNVEV (reference sequence). CDR3 DNA: TGTGCCAGCAGTTTAGCCGGACAGGGCGCGGTAGGGGAAAAACTGCTTTTT. It yields the protein CASSLAGQGAVGEKLLF.

This clonotype appeared a few times. V is TRBV7-8 and J is TRBJ2-1; D is perhaps TRBD1 or TRBD2 (5 bases each). The CDR3 is 17 residues long. From germline, CDR1 is SGHVS and CDR2 FQNEAQ. V lost 0 bases, J lost 0 bases, and 12 bases lay in between. This CDR3 is CASSLAWGRSSYNEQFF. In nucleotides, the CDR3 is TGTGCCAGCAGCTTAGCGTGGGGACGGAGCTCCTACAATGAGCAGTTCTTC.

The V call is TRBV20-1, the J call TRBJ2-7, with 8 bases that match TRBD1. The CDR3 has 13 residues. Per the germline V gene, CDR1 is DFQATT and CDR2 is SNEGSKA (reference sequence). For the CDR3, the DNA is TGCAGGCCGGACAGGGTGAAGTCCTACGAGCAGTACTTC. This translates into CRPDRVKSYEQYF.

Many counts were recorded for this clonotype. V usage is TRBV5-1 and J usage is TRBJ2-1; D might be TRBD2 (5 bases). The V and J ends lost 2 bases and 11 bases respectively, with 14 bases between them. The CDR3 contains 13 residues. Germline CDR1 is SGHRS and CDR2 is YFSETQ. Here the CDR3 reads CASSLAPGDKQFF. CDR3 DNA: TGCGCCAGCAGCTTAGCTCCCGGGGATAAGCAGTTCTTC.

In this sample, this clonotype turned up a few times. The chain recombines TRBV11-2 with TRBJ2-5; 9 positions match TRBD2. Looked up from germline, CDR1 is SGHAT and CDR2 is FQNNGV. The CDR3 has 17 amino acids. V shed 5 bases, J shed 1 base, and the junction held 11 bases outside the gene matches. The CDR3 DNA reads TGTGCCAGCAGCCCCCGAATGGGCGGGGGGGCCCAAGAGACCCAGTACTTC. It specifies CASSPRMGGGAQETQYF.

This clonotype showed up just a few times. The chain combines TRBV7-9 with TRBJ1-2, with D unresolved. This CDR3 is 12 amino acids long. Germline values: CDR1 SEHNR, CDR2 FQNEAQ (reference sequence). Trimming removed 3 bases at V and 8 bases at J, with 10 bases between. CDR3 in DNA: TGTGCCAGCAGCTTGACCGACGGAGGCTACACCTTC. Its protein product is CASSLTDGGYTF.

This chain uses TRBV18 with TRBJ2-5; 13 positions agree with TRBD2. With V trimmed by 3 bases and J by 2 bases, 9 bases remained unmatched. CDR3 length equals 18 residues. The germline V gene has CDR1 KGHSH and CDR2 LQKENI. CDR3 residues: CASSPWTSGRGTQETQYF. The CDR3 nucleotides read TGTGCCAGCTCACCCTGGACTAGCGGGAGAGGGACGCAAGAGACCCAGTACTTC. The whole variable domain, filled in from reference TRBV18 and TRBJ2-5, reads NAGVMQNPRHLVRRRGQEARLRCSPMKGHSHVYWYRQLPEEGLKFMVYLQKENIIDESGMPKERFSAEFPKEGPSILRIQQVVRGDSAAYFCASSPWTSGRGTQETQYFGPGTRLLVL.

As regards this clonotype: A read error is possible here, since a much larger clone lies one base away. The gene calls are TRBV21-1 and TRBJ1-5; TRBD1 was called by the table and not checked on the DNA. TRBV21-1 has pseudogene status. This CDR3 region has 15 residues. The CDR3 region is CASSLHRASHQPQHF. CDR3 nucleotide sequence: TGTGCCAGCAGCCTGCACAGGGCTTCCCATCAGCCCCAGCATTTT.

There are many counts of this clonotype. V and J are TRBV7-8 and TRBJ2-2; D ambiguous. The CDR3 runs 12 residues. Looked up from germline, CDR1 is SGHVS and CDR2 is FQNEAQ. Trimming removed 3 bases at V and 8 bases at J, with 7 bases between. DNA for the CDR3: TGTGCCAGCAGCTTGAGGAGTGGGGAGCTGTTTTTT. It encodes CASSLRSGELFF.

Only a few counts were recorded for this clonotype. The J gene is TRBJ2-1, the V gene TRBV7-8; 9 bases map to TRBD1. Germline assignment: CDR1 SGHVS and CDR2 FQNEAQ. The J segment lost 9 bases and the V segment lost 5 bases, leaving 14 bases of the junction unmatched. The CDR3 is 16 residues long. The CDR3 nucleotides read TGTGCCAGCAGCCAACACTCCGGGACAGGGAGTGGTGAGCAGTTCTTC. Translated: CASSQHSGTGSGEQFF.

This clonotype was recorded at least ten times. This chain links TRBV20-1 with TRBJ1-1, with unresolved D. Trimming shortened V by 7 bases and J by 0 bases, and 12 bases separated the two germline ends. This CDR3 region has 13 residues. Germline V lookup: CDR1 DFQATT, CDR2 SNEGSKA (reference sequence). CDR3 amino acids: CSVQRKMNTEAFF. The DNA of the CDR3 is TGCAGTGTACAGCGCAAGATGAACACTGAAGCTTTCTTT.

This clonotype was seen ten or more times. The chain joins TRBV6-5 to TRBJ2-2; 8 bases agree with TRBD2. The V gene end was trimmed by 0 bases and the J gene end by 6 bases; junction bases not matched to a gene: 6. The CDR3 spans 16 residues. Germline loops: CDR1 MNHEY, CDR2 SVGAGI. CDR3: CASSYSNLAGAGELFF. The DNA of the CDR3 is TGTGCCAGCAGTTACTCAAACCTAGCGGGCGCCGGGGAGCTGTTTTTT.

The table lists this clonotype with a few counts. V and J are TRBV6-5 and TRBJ2-1; 7 bases are shared with TRBD2. The ends lost 2 bases at V and 3 bases at J; junction bases unmatched: 4. CDR3 length equals 15 residues. Germline CDR1 and CDR2: MNHEY and SVGAGI. The CDR3 is CASSYASGLYNEQFF. The DNA for the CDR3 is TGTGCCAGCAGTTACGCTAGCGGCCTCTACAATGAGCAGTTCTTC.

This clonotype was counted between two and nine times. The V call is TRBV5-1, the J call TRBJ2-3; 8 bases match TRBD1. The CDR3 runs to 15 residues. CDR1 and CDR2 from the germline V gene are SGHRS and YFSETQ. Germline trimming cut 4 bases from V and 4 bases from J; bases unmatched to any gene: 8. The CDR3 nucleotides are TGCGCCAGCAGCGGCCCAGGGGGCGGCGCAGATACGCAGTATTTT. Residues: CASSGPGGGADTQYF.

The sample holds a few counts of this clonotype. The V and J genes are TRBV7-9 and TRBJ2-1; TRBD2 agrees at 8 bases. The CDR3 has 16 residues. Germline-derived CDR1 and CDR2 are SEHNR and FQNEAQ (reference sequence). Trimming removed 4 bases from V and 4 bases from J; junction bases left unmatched: 9. CDR3 DNA: TGTGCCAGCAGCTCTATAAGTAGCGGGGTTTACAATGAGCAGTTCTTC. Translated, it gives CASSSISSGVYNEQFF.

The sample holds a few counts of this clonotype. J is TRBJ2-2 and V is TRBV6-1; the match to TRBD2 covers 8 bases. The germline CDR1 and CDR2 sequences are MNHNS and SASEGT. This CDR3 region has 16 residues. Trimming took 7 bases from V and 5 from J; bases not matched to a gene: 12. The CDR3 loop is CASTPASGSLTGELFF. The CDR3 coding sequence is TGTGCCAGCACCCCCGCGAGCGGGAGCTTGACCGGGGAGCTGTTTTTT.